These T cell receptor beta chains were read from a single sample in a study of shared clonotypes between healthy human individuals. Assay used: immunoSEQ multiplex PCR; TCRdb lists only in-frame clones, some missing. The sample gives more than 400,000 clones, around 80% of which show up once; 12% is in the top ten. Input material: PBMCs. The receptors come from a woman aged 35 to 49 in good health. Some clones in this sample may be carry-over from other donors' samples. The CDR3 runs from the conserved cysteine through the conserved F or W. The order of the fields is J gene, V gene, D gene, clone size, CDR3 protein, CDR3 DNA. D genes are given only for firm matches. Clone size is given for some rows only: seen once, a few or many times, or a class if the clone is expanded.

>TRBJ1-5|TRBV15|TRBD1|-
CATGTGGSNQPQHF
TGTGCCACCGGGACAGGAGGGAGCAATCAGCCCCAGCATTTT
>TRBJ2-7|TRBV10-1|TRBD2|-
CASGLADSYEQYF
TGCGCCAGCGGGCTAGCGGACTCCTACGAGCAGTACTTC
>TRBJ2-2|TRBV28|-|-
CASSPIFSGVSGTGELFF
TGTGCCAGCAGTCCCATATTCTCAGGGGTTTCGGGGACCGGGGAGCTGTTTTTT
>TRBJ2-2|TRBV2|-|-
CASTRAQVGELFF
TGTGCCAGCACCCGAGCCCAAGTCGGGGAGCTGTTTTTT
>TRBJ1-1|TRBV6-1|-|-
CASSERGQNTEAFF
TGTGCCAGCAGTGAAAGGGGACAGAACACTGAAGCTTTCTTT
>TRBJ2-2|TRBV28|-|-
CASQGRNTGELFF
TGTGCCAGCCAAGGACGGAACACCGGGGAGCTGTTTTTT
>TRBJ1-1|TRBV9|TRBD1|-
CASSDPRQGSTEAFF
TGTGCCAGCAGCGACCCTCGACAGGGCTCCACTGAAGCTTTCTTT
>TRBJ1-6|TRBV7-2|TRBD1|-
CASGEQGNSPLHF
TGTGCCAGCGGCGAACAGGGGAATTCACCCCTCCACTTT
>TRBJ2-6|TRBV6-1|-|-
CASSEDWGFGANVLTF
TGTGCCAGCAGTGAAGATTGGGGCTTTGGGGCCAACGTCCTGACTTTC
>TRBJ2-4|TRBV7-2|-|-
CASSLEWGEQKNIQYF
TGTGCCAGCAGCTTAGAGTGGGGTGAACAGAAAAACATTCAGTACTTC
>TRBJ2-6|TRBV4-1|TRBD1|-
CASSPPGGAGANVLTF
TGCGCCAGCAGCCCCCCAGGGGGCGCTGGGGCCAACGTCCTGACTTTC
>TRBJ2-6|TRBV7-8|-|-
CASSLSRPNVLTF
TGTGCCAGCAGCTTAAGTAGACCCAACGTCCTGACTTTC
>TRBJ2-1|TRBV19|-|-
CASSIDRFDRGPYNEQFF
TGTGCCAGTAGTATAGATCGATTCGATAGGGGACCCTACAATGAGCAGTTCTTC
>TRBJ2-5|TRBV19|TRBD2|-
CASSTLSGRLETQYF
TGTGCCAGTAGTACACTGAGCGGGAGACTGGAGACCCAGTACTTC
>TRBJ2-1|TRBV6-1|-|-
CASSEALRASSYNEQFF
TGTGCCAGCAGTGAAGCCCTTAGGGCAAGCTCCTACAATGAGCAGTTCTTC
>TRBJ1-5|TRBV29-1|TRBD1|-
CSAQQGSDQPQHF
TGCAGCGCCCAACAGGGGTCCGATCAGCCCCAGCATTTT
>TRBJ2-1|TRBV15|TRBD2|-
CATSSRLAGFFEQFF
TGTGCCACCAGCAGTCGACTAGCTGGCTTTTTTGAGCAGTTCTTC
>TRBJ1-1|TRBV18|-|-
CASSPLVYTEAFF
TGTGCCAGCTCACCCCTCGTTTACACTGAAGCTTTCTTT
>TRBJ2-7|TRBV2|-|few
CASRIQAISYEQYF
TGTGCCAGCCGTATTCAGGCTATCTCCTACGAGCAGTACTTC
>TRBJ2-7|TRBV4-1|-|-
CASSQGGLAVGYEQYF
TGCGCCAGCAGCCAAGGGGGGCTAGCGGTAGGCTACGAGCAGTACTTC
>TRBJ2-6|TRBV2|-|-
CASSETTTGANVLTF
TGTGCCAGCAGTGAAACGACTACTGGGGCCAACGTCCTGACTTTC
>TRBJ2-2|TRBV7-3|-|-
CASSLGRPSNTGELFF
TGTGCCAGCAGCTTAGGGCGCCCCTCGAACACCGGGGAGCTGTTTTTT
>TRBJ2-7|TRBV10-3|-|-
CAISDGTTYEQYF
TGTGCCATCAGCGACGGGACGACCTACGAGCAGTACTTC
>TRBJ1-1|TRBV7-8|-|few
CASSLERRTAEAFF
TGTGCCAGCAGCTTAGAGCGCAGGACGGCTGAAGCTTTCTTT
>TRBJ2-2|TRBV30|-|-
CAWSVQYRGELFF
TGTGCCTGGAGTGTACAGTACAGGGGGGAGCTGTTTTTT
>TRBJ1-5|TRBV11-2|-|-
CASSGGPNQPQHF
TGTGCCAGCAGCGGGGGACCTAATCAGCCCCAGCATTTT
>TRBJ2-1|TRBV5-4|TRBD2|-
CASSIPRDRWTSGNNEQFF
TGTGCCAGCAGCATACCCCGGGACAGGTGGACTAGCGGTAACAATGAGCAGTTCTTC
>TRBJ2-5|TRBV7-2|-|-
CASSGNRAETQYF
TGTGCCAGCAGCGGGAACAGGGCCGAGACCCAGTACTTC
>TRBJ2-1|TRBV15|-|few
CATSRDGAQGLRQFF
TGTGCCACCAGCAGAGATGGGGCCCAGGGACTTCGGCAGTTCTTC
>TRBJ2-7|TRBV7-2|-|-
CASSFWGGYYEQYF
TGTGCCAGCAGCTTTTGGGGCGGCTACTACGAGCAGTACTTC
>TRBJ1-1|TRBV28|-|-
CASSPPGPRRAEAFF
TGTGCCAGCAGTCCACCAGGGCCTCGGAGGGCTGAAGCTTTCTTT
>TRBJ2-1|TRBV15|TRBD1|once
CATSRVTGTGDNEQFF
TGTGCCACCAGCAGGGTAACCGGGACAGGGGATAATGAGCAGTTCTTC
>TRBJ2-7|TRBV27|-|-
CASSSRPTYEQYF
TGTGCCAGCAGTTCCAGGCCAACCTACGAGCAGTACTTC
>TRBJ2-3|TRBV19|-|-
CASSPSGRAVADTQYF
TGTGCCAGTAGTCCGAGCGGCAGGGCCGTCGCAGATACGCAGTATTTT
>TRBJ2-7|TRBV5-1|-|-
CASSLAGNPYEQYF
TGCGCCAGCAGCTTGGCTGGGAACCCCTACGAGCAGTACTTC
>TRBJ1-1|TRBV28|-|-
CASSLTRANTEAFF
TGTGCCAGCAGTTTAACTAGGGCGAACACTGAAGCTTTCTTT
>TRBJ2-1|TRBV5-1|-|-
CASRVESYNEQFF
TGCGCCAGCAGGGTTGAGTCCTACAATGAGCAGTTCTTC
>TRBJ2-1|TRBV2|-|-
CASSEGTWNNEQFF
TGTGCCAGCAGTGAAGGGACCTGGAACAATGAGCAGTTCTTC
>TRBJ2-3|TRBV9|TRBD1|-
CASSVGYRGQVDTQYF
TGTGCCAGCAGCGTAGGTTACAGGGGGCAGGTAGATACGCAGTATTTT
>TRBJ2-1|TRBV7-9|TRBD1|-
CASTLQSPWTGANWEQFF
TGTGCCAGCACTTTACAATCTCCGTGGACAGGGGCCAATTGGGAGCAGTTCTTC
>TRBJ2-7|TRBV28|-|many
CASSPGGTVAGHEQYF
TGTGCCAGCAGCCCCGGGGGGACAGTGGCCGGCCACGAGCAGTACTTC
>TRBJ2-5|TRBV18|-|-
CASSPAWETQYF
TGTGCCAGCTCACCAGCATGGGAGACCCAGTACTTC
>TRBJ2-3|TRBV7-8|-|-
CASSQVLLDTQYF
TGCGCCAGCAGCCAAGTTCTTCTGGATACGCAGTATTTT
>TRBJ2-7|TRBV7-7|TRBD2|-
CASSLSSGDEQYF
TGTGCCAGCAGCTTATCCAGCGGGGACGAGCAGTACTTC
>TRBJ1-5|TRBV19|-|-
CASSPGLPLNQPQHF
TGTGCCAGTAGTCCGGGACTTCCCCTGAATCAGCCCCAGCATTTT
>TRBJ2-7|TRBV7-6|TRBD1|few
CASSITDRGEQYF
TGTGCCAGCAGCATCACGGACAGGGGCGAGCAGTACTTC
>TRBJ2-3|TRBV4-3|-|-
CASSQDTRLKSTDTQYF
TGCGCCAGCAGCCAAGATACCCGTCTAAAAAGTACAGATACGCAGTATTTT
>TRBJ2-7|TRBV18|TRBD1|-
CASSPIGQGRAYEQYF
TGTGCCAGCTCACCTATCGGACAGGGGAGGGCCTACGAGCAGTACTTC
>TRBJ2-7|TRBV10-3|-|-
CAISGISGSYEQYF
TGTGCCATCAGTGGTATATCCGGAAGCTACGAGCAGTACTTC
>TRBJ2-5|TRBV25-1|-|-
CASTQGRRGLSGETQYF
TGTGCCAGCACCCAAGGTAGAAGGGGATTGTCGGGGGAGACCCAGTACTTC